This T cell receptor (beta chain) was profiled in a study of cytomegalovirus exposure and HLA in healthy donors. Overall study results and limits: Through in vitro validation, three CMV-associated chains were shown to be specific for CMV antigens. In the 120 validation repertoires, approximately 94% of cluster scores exceeded 0, per a later analysis.

Data came from immunoSEQ multiplex PCR; TCRdb stores just in-frame clones and leaves some out. The sample lists about 56,000 clones; 89% were seen once. As regards this clone: Its antigen is not known.

Trimming removed 6 bases from V and 5 bases from J; junction bases left unmatched: 14. The CDR3 is 16 residues long. Germline V gene data show CDR1 as SEHNR and CDR2 as FQNEAQ (reference sequence). The donors were in the approximately 130-subject validation cohort, distinct from the roughly 700-subject first cohort. The chain has TRBV7-9 and TRBJ1-1, with TRBD1 identical over 8 bases. The receptor was isolated from a woman aged 18 to 35 in good health and CMV-seronegative. Sequenced input: PBMCs. The CDR3 loop is CASSPPGGSVYTEAFF. CDR3 DNA: TGTGCCAGCAGTCCCCCAGGGGGCTCGGTTTATACTGAAGCTTTCTTT. The entire variable domain, with the rest obtained from reference TRBV7-9 and TRBJ1-1, is as follows: DTGVSQNPRHKITKRGQNVTFRCDPISEHNRLYWYRQTLGQGPEFLTYFQNEAQLEKSRLLSDRFSAERPKGSFSTLEIQRTEQGDSAMYLCASSPPGGSVYTEAFFGQGTRLTVV.